One and the same sample provided the 8 T cell receptor beta chains below, sequenced in a study of vaccination effects on CD4 cells after COVID-19. No antigen has been identified for these receptors. This table comes from immunoSEQ multiplex PCR, and its TCRdb copy is limited to in-frame clones, with some not included. The table has tens of thousands of clones, approximately 70% seen once; the top ten hold 4%. With the ViraFEST assay, the study expanded antigen-specific CD4+ T cells using viral peptide pools, then sequenced them. With 10 days of culture completed, CD4+ T cells were isolated. Each vaccine recipient was nucleocapsid antibody negative and had no prior SARS-CoV-2 infection. The sample here was CD4+ T cells from PBMCs cultured with HCoV-OC43 spike peptides, taken before COVID-19 vaccination. Indicated subset: HCoV-OC43 spike overlapping peptide pool stimulation. The receptors come from a human donor who received a COVID-19 vaccine.

The chain recombines TRBV3-1 (or the pseudogene TRBV3-2) with TRBJ1-1; no clear D. CDR1 LGHDT and CDR2 YNNKEL come from the germline V gene (reference sequence). V was trimmed by 1 base and J by 3 bases, leaving 3 bases between them. This CDR3 region has 12 residues. CDR3 coding DNA: TGTGCCAGCAGCCAAGTGGACACTGAAGCTTTCTTT. Protein sequence: CASSQVDTEAFF.

This clone occurred a few times. V usage is TRBV9 and J usage is TRBJ2-2, with D tentatively TRBD2 (7 bases). Germline loops: CDR1 SGDLS, CDR2 YYNGEE. Deletions cut 0 bases from V and 7 bases from J, with 10 bases between. The CDR3 runs to 14 residues. For the CDR3, the DNA is TGTGCCAGCAGCGTAGAGGGGGGGTTCGGGGAGCTGTTTTTT. Protein: CASSVEGGFGELFF.

On this clone: Other nucleotide sequences in the sample specify the same CDR3. This rearrangement joins TRBV5-1 to TRBJ1-4; unclear D gene. V was trimmed by 2 bases and J by 0 bases, leaving 5 bases between them. Germline V gives CDR1 SGHRS, CDR2 YFSETQ. This CDR3 comprises 14 residues. In DNA, the CDR3 is TGCGCCAGCAGCTTAACCGCAACTAATGAAAAACTGTTTTTT. Its protein is CASSLTATNEKLFF.

DNA for the CDR3: TGTGCCAGCTCACCCACGGACAGCGTTGGAAACACCATATATTTT. This encodes CASSPTDSVGNTIYF. This chain joins TRBV18 and TRBJ1-3; maybe TRBD1 (6 bases). Trimming removed 3 bases at V and 3 bases at J, with 12 bases between. Germline loops: CDR1 KGHSH, CDR2 LQKENI. The CDR3 contains 15 residues.

This clone showed up just once. The V call is TRBV27, the J call TRBJ2-1, with 11 bases lining up with TRBD2. This CDR3 is built from 21 residues. Looked up from germline, CDR1 is MNHEY and CDR2 is SMNVEV (reference sequence). V trimming: 6 bases; J trimming: 2 bases; junction bases outside the gene matches: 21. The CDR3 nucleotides are TGTGCCAGCAGACCACGATTAAGATGGGCTAGCGGGGGGTTAGCCTACAATGAGCAGTTCTTC. Its protein product is CASRPRLRWASGGLAYNEQFF.

This chain joins TRBV2 and TRBJ2-3; 8 nucleotides agree with TRBD1. V was clipped by 5 bases and J by 0 bases; unmatched bases: 4. CDR1 SNHLY and CDR2 FYNNEI come from the germline V gene. The CDR3 covers 15 residues. The CDR3 spells CASSLQGVSTDTQYF. CDR3 bases: TGTGCCAGCAGTTTACAGGGGGTAAGCACAGATACGCAGTATTTT.

The chain recombines TRBV9 with TRBJ1-2; 9 nucleotides match TRBD1. Germline assignment: CDR1 SGDLS and CDR2 YYNGEE. V lost 4 bases and J lost 1; bases outside the gene matches: 8. The CDR3 runs 16 residues. The DNA for the CDR3 is TGTGCCAGCAGCAAAACACAGGGGGCAAGTAACTATGGCTACACCTTC. Protein product: CASSKTQGASNYGYTF.

This clone has just a few counts. The rearrangement uses TRBV19 and TRBJ2-3, with 8 bases matching TRBD2. This CDR3 region has 15 residues. The germline gives CDR1 LNHDA, CDR2 SQIVND (reference sequence). After removal of 4 bases from V and 3 bases from J, the junction contained 6 bases not matched to a gene. CDR3 sequence reads: CASSTPGLGTDTQYF. In DNA, the CDR3 is TGTGCCAGTAGTACCCCGGGACTAGGTACAGATACGCAGTATTTT. The entire variable domain, with the rest obtained from reference TRBV19 and TRBJ2-3, is as follows: DGGITQSPKYLFRKEGQNVTLSCEQNLNHDAMYWYRQDPGQGLRLIYYSQIVNDFQKGDIAEGYSVSREKKESFPLTVTSAQKNPTAFYLCASSTPGLGTDTQYFGPGTRLTVL.